These 28 T cell receptor beta chains came from one sample sequenced in a study of control samples from healthy donors and cancer patients (dated by TCRdb to about 2020). Library prep was done by the immunoSEQ multiplex PCR assay. TCRdb retrieved this table from immuneACCESS and kept in-frame rearrangements only. Not all clones are present; in checked studies, unresolved V genes account for under half, and no reason is known for the remainder. This sample gives about 130,000 clones in total; 80% to 95% of them show up just once. Together, the top ten hold roughly 8.7% of the sample. The sequenced sample consisted of blood. The receptors shown here come from a man aged 18 to 30 in good health.

The chain combines TRBV4-2 with TRBJ1-5; 7 bases fit TRBD1. The CDR3 extends over 15 amino acids. V lost 1 base to trimming and J lost 7 bases; unmatched junction nucleotides: 7. CDR1 LGHNA and CDR2 YNFKEQ come from the germline V gene. CDR3 nucleotide sequence: TGTGCCAGCAGCCAAGTTAAAGGGGGCGAGCAGCCCCAGCATTTT. Amino acid sequence: CASSQVKGGEQPQHF.

The chain is built from TRBV12-3 or TRBV12-4 and TRBJ1-2; D gene unclear. The CDR3 spans 12 residues. V lost 6 bases and J 8 bases, leaving 13 bases between the germline ends. As DNA, the CDR3 is TGTGCCAGCAGCTCTCTGGGAGAAGGCTACACCTTC. It specifies CASSSLGEGYTF.

Regarding this clone: The identical CDR3 is also encoded by other nucleotide sequences in the sample. V gene TRBV5-4 combines with J gene TRBJ2-2, with D possibly matching TRBD1 (6 bases). The V end lost 4 bases, the J end lost 2 bases, and 12 bases lay between the germline ends. The germline V gene has CDR1 SGHNT and CDR2 YYREEE (reference sequence). The CDR3 runs to 15 residues. The DNA for the CDR3 is TGTGCCAGCAGCCGCCGGGACACTAACACCGGGGAGCTGTTTTTT. Translated: CASSRRDTNTGELFF. The complete variable domain, with remaining parts taken from reference TRBV5-4 and TRBJ2-2, reads ETGVTQSPTHLIKTRGQQVTLRCSSQSGHNTVSWYQQALGQGPQFIFQYYREEENGRGNFPPRFSGLQFPNYSSELNVNALELDDSALYLCASSRRDTNTGELFFGEGSRLTVL.

The chain recombines TRBV19 with TRBJ1-4; 7 nucleotides agree with TRBD1. The junction had 4 bases not matched to a gene; V was cut back by 6 bases and J by 3 bases. The germline gives CDR1 LNHDA, CDR2 SQIVND (reference sequence). The CDR3 sequence is 14 residues long. The CDR3 loop is CASRRTGANEKLFF. CDR3 sequence (DNA): TGTGCCAGTAGACGGACAGGAGCTAATGAAAAACTGTTTTTT. Full variable domain (rest looked up from reference TRBV19 and TRBJ1-4): DGGITQSPKYLFRKEGQNVTLSCEQNLNHDAMYWYRQDPGQGLRLIYYSQIVNDFQKGDIAEGYSVSREKKESFPLTVTSAQKNPTAFYLCASRRTGANEKLFFGSGTQLSVL.

The chain couples TRBV12-3 or TRBV12-4 to TRBJ1-2, with D perhaps matching TRBD1 (6 bases). With 10 bases removed from V and 0 bases from J, the gap between germline ends came to 12 bases. The CDR3 loop spans 13 amino acids. CDR3 DNA: TGTGCCACCAGACAGGATACTAACTATGGCTACACCTTC. Its protein product is CATRQDTNYGYTF.

V is TRBV19 and J is TRBJ2-3; 12 nucleotides align to TRBD2. This CDR3 region has 15 residues. Germline values: CDR1 LNHDA, CDR2 SQIVND (reference sequence). The J segment lost 4 bases and the V segment lost 6 bases, leaving 5 bases of the junction unmatched. CDR3 sequence reads: CASRLLAGGADTQYF. CDR3 DNA sequence: TGTGCCAGTAGATTACTAGCGGGGGGCGCAGATACGCAGTATTTT. The full variable domain, completed using reference TRBV19 and TRBJ2-3, is DGGITQSPKYLFRKEGQNVTLSCEQNLNHDAMYWYRQDPGQGLRLIYYSQIVNDFQKGDIAEGYSVSREKKESFPLTVTSAQKNPTAFYLCASRLLAGGADTQYFGPGTRLTVL.

Of note for this clone: Germline is not matched at one junction end, which may reflect a read error. The chain combines TRBV25-1 with TRBJ1-1, with D hard to call. The CDR3 sequence is 12 residues long. Germline CDR1 and CDR2: MGHDK and SYGVNS. The CDR3 loop is CASSEFLAKVTF. The DNA of the CDR3 is TGTGCCAGCAGTGAATTCCTTGCCAAAGTTACCTTT. The full variable domain, its missing parts supplied by reference TRBV25-1 and TRBJ1-1, is EADIYQTPRYLVIGTGKKITLECSQTMGHDKMYWYQQDPGMELHLIHYSYGVNSTEKGDLSSESTVSRIRTEHFPLTLESARPSHTSQYLCASSEFLAKVTFGQGTRLTVV.

This clone came up once. The chain carries TRBV7-9 and TRBJ1-3, with D unclear. The germline CDR1 and CDR2 sequences are SEHNR and FQNEAQ (reference sequence). The V end was cut by 3 bases, the J end by 2 bases, with 5 bases between. The CDR3 loop spans 13 amino acids. CDR3 DNA: TGTGCCAGCAGCTTGATTGCTGGAAACACCATATATTTT. Translating it yields CASSLIAGNTIYF.

This CDR3 is CASSPAGQSTEAFF. In nucleotides, the CDR3 is TGTGCCAGCAGTCCGGCAGGCCAGAGCACTGAAGCTTTCTTT. The V and J genes are TRBV9 and TRBJ1-1; D is undetermined. Germline loops: CDR1 SGDLS, CDR2 YYNGEE. This CDR3 is 14 amino acids long. Trimming cost V 5 bases and J 4 bases, with 15 bases left between them.

The J gene is TRBJ2-1, the V gene TRBV3-1 (or the pseudogene TRBV3-2); 7 nucleotides match TRBD2. The CDR3 loop spans 18 amino acids. V dropped 0 bases and J dropped 3; count of bases not matched to a gene: 11. CDR1 is LGHDT, CDR2 YNNKEL, per germline (reference sequence). This CDR3 reads CASSQESSGVNYYNEQFF. CDR3 DNA sequence: TGTGCCAGCAGCCAAGAATCAAGCGGGGTGAACTACTACAATGAGCAGTTCTTC.

The chain employs TRBV5-6 and TRBJ2-7; 7 bases are a match to TRBD1. This CDR3 has 14 amino acids. V gave up 4 bases and J gave up 4 bases; unmatched junction bases: 8. Germline loops: CDR1 SGHDT, CDR2 YYEEEE. CDR3 bases: TGTGCCAGCAGCCCGGGACAGATTGGTTACGAGCAGTACTTC. Translated, it gives CASSPGQIGYEQYF.

The rearrangement uses TRBV3-1 (or the pseudogene TRBV3-2) and TRBJ1-6; TRBD1 might be the D (5 bases). V was cut by 1 base and J by 4 bases, with 8 bases left in between. This CDR3 region has 15 residues. Germline loops: CDR1 LGHDT, CDR2 YNNKEL (reference sequence). CDR3: CASSQAGHYNSPLHF. As DNA, the CDR3 is TGTGCCAGCAGCCAAGCGGGGCATTATAATTCACCCCTCCACTTT.

The genes are TRBV3-1 (or the pseudogene TRBV3-2) and TRBJ2-1; D gene unclear. The CDR3 runs 17 residues. V shed 1 base and J shed 11 bases, with 24 bases lying between them. Germline V CDR1 and CDR2: LGHDT, YNNKEL (reference sequence). The CDR3 is CASSQVWKQPITMKQFF. CDR3 coding DNA: TGTGCCAGCAGCCAAGTTTGGAAACAGCCCATTACAATGAAGCAGTTCTTC.

This clone appeared a single time. The J gene is TRBJ2-7, the V gene TRBV10-3; TRBD1 matches 8 bases. With V trimmed by 10 bases and J by 0 bases, 14 bases remained unmatched. Germline loops: CDR1 ENHRY, CDR2 SYGVKD. CDR3 length: 16 residues. CDR3 protein: CATRGRTGRFSYEQYF. CDR3 DNA sequence: TGTGCCACGCGAGGCAGGACAGGGCGGTTCTCCTACGAGCAGTACTTC.

This chain's CDR3 is CASSFETEETQYF. CDR3 nucleotides: TGTGCCAGCAGTTTTGAGACGGAAGAGACCCAGTACTTC. The J gene is TRBJ2-5, the V gene TRBV12-3 or TRBV12-4; D remains ambiguous. Trimming pared 3 bases from V and 3 bases from J, leaving 8 bases between. The length of the CDR3 is 13 residues.

This chain uses TRBV4-1 with TRBJ1-2; a weak D match, TRBD1 (5 bases). The CDR3 contains 14 residues. V shed 1 base and J shed 4 bases, with 10 bases lying between them. Germline V gene sequence: CDR1 MGHRA, CDR2 YSYEKL. In DNA form, the CDR3 reads TGCGCCAGCAGCCAAGCTCAGGGTACCTATGGCTACACCTTC. Amino acid sequence: CASSQAQGTYGYTF.

The rearrangement links TRBV29-1 to TRBJ2-1, with D perhaps matching TRBD1 (5 bases). The germline V gene has CDR1 SQVTM and CDR2 ANQGSEA. V gave up 4 bases and J gave up 1 base, with 17 bases separating them. The CDR3 length is 16 residues. The CDR3 coding sequence is TGCAGCGTTGTGGGGCCAGGGTCTGGGTCCTACAATGAGCAGTTCTTC. This gives the protein CSVVGPGSGSYNEQFF.

The rearrangement joins TRBV5-1 to TRBJ1-3; no definite D call. CDR1 and CDR2 from the germline V gene are SGHRS and YFSETQ. The CDR3 has 16 residues. V dropped 6 bases and J dropped 0 bases, with 16 bases sitting between them. CDR3 nucleotides: TGCGCCAGCAAGGGTGGTGACAACAACTCTGGAAACACCATATATTTT. Amino acids: CASKGGDNNSGNTIYF.

V usage is TRBV29-1 and J usage is TRBJ1-1; 7 nucleotides line up with TRBD1. CDR3 size: 16 residues. Losses at the gene ends were 6 bases for V and 3 bases for J; bases not matched to a gene: 16. Germline assignment: CDR1 SQVTM and CDR2 ANQGSEA. The chain's CDR3 is CSVEGRGRPQDTEAFF. The CDR3 DNA reads TGCAGCGTCGAGGGGAGGGGGCGCCCCCAGGACACTGAAGCTTTCTTT.

The J gene is TRBJ1-4, the V gene TRBV3-1 (or the pseudogene TRBV3-2), with D possibly TRBD1 on 5 matching bases. V was shortened by 4 bases and J by 0 bases, with 6 bases between the two germline ends. The germline V gene encodes CDR1 LGHDT and CDR2 YNNKEL (reference sequence). The CDR3 loop spans 14 amino acids. CDR3 nucleotides: TGTGCCAGCAGCCGACAGACAACTAATGAAAAACTGTTTTTT. This gives the protein CASSRQTTNEKLFF.

The gene calls are TRBV3-1 (or the pseudogene TRBV3-2) and TRBJ2-2; no reliable D call. Trimming cost V 1 base and J 7 bases, with 7 bases left between them. This CDR3 contains 13 residues. Germline CDR1 is LGHDT and CDR2 is YNNKEL (reference sequence). Here the CDR3 DNA reads TGTGCCAGCAGCCAAGGTTACAACGGGGAGCTGTTTTTT. Its protein product is CASSQGYNGELFF.

This chain uses TRBV4-2 with TRBJ2-3, with D perhaps TRBD1 (6 bases). The ends were cut back, 0 bases at V and 2 bases at J, with 15 bases in the middle. This CDR3 is 17 amino acids long. Germline V lookup: CDR1 LGHNA, CDR2 YNFKEQ. CDR3 sequence reads: CASSQDPSDSPTDTQYF. For the CDR3, the DNA is TGTGCCAGCAGCCAAGACCCCTCGGACAGTCCCACAGATACGCAGTATTTT.

This chain joins TRBV30 and TRBJ1-4; a weak D match, TRBD1 (5 bases). Trimming took off 3 bases at V and 8 bases at J, with 10 bases between the two ends. From germline, CDR1 is GTSNPN and CDR2 SVGIG (reference sequence). This CDR3 spans 12 amino acids. CDR3 sequence reads: CAWSFGAEKLFF. The CDR3 DNA sequence: TGTGCCTGGAGCTTTGGGGCAGAAAAACTGTTTTTT.

This rearrangement joins TRBV7-9 to TRBJ2-7; 11 bases align to TRBD1. The germline V gene encodes CDR1 SEHNR and CDR2 FQNEAQ (reference sequence). The CDR3 spans 14 residues. The ends lost 5 bases at V and 4 bases at J; junction bases unmatched: 4. CDR3 region: CASSEDRGRYEQYF. The CDR3 nucleotides are TGTGCCAGCAGCGAGGACAGGGGGCGATACGAGCAGTACTTC.

The chain combines TRBV10-2 with TRBJ2-7; 8 bases agree with TRBD1. The germline gives CDR1 WSHSY, CDR2 SAAADI. Trimming cost V 5 bases and J 5 bases; bases outside gene matches: 11. CDR3 size: 15 residues. In nucleotides, the CDR3 is TGCGCCAGCAGTTCGCCGGGACAGGATAGTAACGAGCAGTACTTC. It codes for CASSSPGQDSNEQYF.

This clone showed up just once. The V call is TRBV7-3, the J call TRBJ2-3; 7 nucleotides agree with TRBD2. The V and J ends lost 5 bases and 1 base, in that order; junction bases with no gene match: 3. From germline, CDR1 is SGHTA and CDR2 FQGTGA. The CDR3 contains 14 residues. The CDR3 reads CASSIRGGTDTQYF. The CDR3 nucleotides read TGTGCCAGCAGCATCCGGGGGGGCACAGATACGCAGTATTTT.

The chain uses TRBV6-6 and TRBJ2-3, with D possibly being TRBD1 or TRBD2 (6 bases each). The CDR3 length is 14 residues. CDR1 MNHNY and CDR2 SVGAGI come from the germline V gene (reference sequence). The V and J ends lost 2 bases and 8 bases respectively, with 14 bases between them. The CDR3 spells CASSYPGAGGTQYF. CDR3 DNA sequence: TGTGCCAGCAGTTACCCGGGGGCTGGGGGTACGCAGTATTTT.

For this clone: The same CDR3 is also encoded by other DNA sequences in this sample. CDR3 coding DNA: TGCGCCAGCAGCTTGGCCGGCCCAGATACGCAGTATTTT. It is translated as CASSLAGPDTQYF. The rearrangement joins TRBV5-1 to TRBJ2-3, with D unresolved. Germline CDR1 SGHRS, CDR2 YFSETQ. Deletions cut 0 bases from V and 4 bases from J, with 6 bases between. The CDR3 has 13 amino acids. The complete variable domain, with remaining parts taken from reference TRBV5-1 and TRBJ2-3, reads KAGVTQTPRYLIKTRGQQVTLSCSPISGHRSVSWYQQTPGQGLQFLFEYFSETQRNKGNFPGRFSGRQFSNSRSEMNVSTLELGDSALYLCASSLAGPDTQYFGPGTRLTVL.